Described below is a single TCR beta chain sequence and its context. Its antigen is not identified. These data belong to a study of radiation and T cells in renal cell carcinoma. Study-wide background: Nephrectomy followed 15 Gy stereotactic body radiation by 4 weeks. Study results and limitations: Top tumor clonotypes rose in blood 2 weeks post-radiation, then contracted.

Clones were read by immunoSEQ multiplex PCR, and TCRdb kept only the in-frame ones, dropping some. The table shows around 120,000 clones, with more than 80% occurring only once. The CDR3 length is 15 residues. Trimming left V 0 bases short and J 4 bases short, with 10 bases between. CDR1 and CDR2 from the germline V gene are ENHRY and SYGVKD. Time point indicated: blood 2 weeks post-SBRT. Treatment described: 15 Gy SBRT to primary tumor, nephrectomy 4 weeks later. Radiation-treated patients gave blood at baseline, week 2 and week 4. Clear cell pathology was present in this patient's renal cell carcinoma.

The clonotype comes from a woman aged 55 to 70 with renal cell carcinoma. V usage is TRBV10-3 and J usage is TRBJ1-5, with a possible D match to TRBD1 (6 bases). This specimen consisted of blood, obtained from a patient whose treatment included radiotherapy and nephrectomy. CDR3 DNA: TGTGCCATCAGTGAGTCTCTACAGGGTAATCAGCCCCAGCATTTT. It specifies CAISESLQGNQPQHF.